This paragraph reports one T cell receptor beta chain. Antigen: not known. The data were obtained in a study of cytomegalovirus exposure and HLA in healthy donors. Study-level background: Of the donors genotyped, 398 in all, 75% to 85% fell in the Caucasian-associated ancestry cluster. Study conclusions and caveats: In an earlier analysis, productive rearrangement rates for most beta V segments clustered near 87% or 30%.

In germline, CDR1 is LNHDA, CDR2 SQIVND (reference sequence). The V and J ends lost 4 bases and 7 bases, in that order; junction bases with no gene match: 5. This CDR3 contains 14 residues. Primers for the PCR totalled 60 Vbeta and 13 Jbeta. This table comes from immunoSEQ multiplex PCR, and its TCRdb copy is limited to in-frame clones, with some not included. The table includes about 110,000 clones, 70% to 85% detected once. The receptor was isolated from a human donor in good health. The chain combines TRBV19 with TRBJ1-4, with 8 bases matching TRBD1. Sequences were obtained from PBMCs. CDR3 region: CASSTGGGSEKLFF. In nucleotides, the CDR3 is TGTGCCAGTAGTACAGGGGGCGGAAGTGAAAAACTGTTTTTT.